This T cell receptor beta chain was captured in a study of regulatory T cells in long-lasting Graves disease. Whole-study context: Newly diagnosed Graves' patients had taken antithyroid drugs under 3 months.

Sample time point: newly diagnosed GD, antithyroid drugs for less than 3 months. Preparation of the TCR library used RNA extracted from PBMCs. Arm-PCR of CDR3 regions with iRepertoire HTBI primers generated TCR beta libraries. MiXCR, run by TCRdb on the multiplex PCR reads, gives a single entry per CDR3 protein. Among around 450,000 distinct CDR3 sequences listed, 15% were seen once. CDR3 length equals 16 residues. J gave up 5 bases and V 8 bases, and 13 bases lay outside the gene matches. The same sample was also used in a study of T cells in Graves' hyperthyroidism and ophthalmopathy. This second study notes: Most clonotypes expanded in the thyroid (above 0.001) were also present in blood.

This receptor was taken from a woman under 40 with Graves disease. The sample was peripheral blood mononuclear cells (PBMCs), taken at new diagnosis, from a patient treated with antithyroid drugs. The V call is TRBV12-3 or TRBV12-4, the J call TRBJ2-2; TRBD2 matches at 8 bases. CDR3 nucleotides: TGTGCCAGCCGGGGGGGTGAATATATTAAGACCGGGGAGCTGTTTTTT. Protein product: CASRGGEYIKTGELFF.